This TCR beta chain derives from a study of blood T cell repertoires in COVID-19. Study as a whole: The study drew acute and convalescent COVID-19 samples from the United States, Italy and Spain.

Germline V gene sequence: CDR1 SGHNT, CDR2 YYREEE (reference sequence). There are 14 residues in the CDR3. Deletions cut 0 bases from V and 7 bases from J, with 11 bases between. This table comes from immunoSEQ multiplex PCR, and its TCRdb copy is limited to in-frame clones, with some not included. The sample shows roughly 170,000 clones, around 80% of them seen only once. The chain is built from TRBV5-4 and TRBJ1-5; unclear D gene. Source material: peripheral blood. The sequence was collected from a human donor in a cohort sampled during active COVID-19. The CDR3 DNA follows: TGTGCCAGCAGCTTGGAACCAGGATTGCAGCCCCAGCATTTT. It codes for CASSLEPGLQPQHF.